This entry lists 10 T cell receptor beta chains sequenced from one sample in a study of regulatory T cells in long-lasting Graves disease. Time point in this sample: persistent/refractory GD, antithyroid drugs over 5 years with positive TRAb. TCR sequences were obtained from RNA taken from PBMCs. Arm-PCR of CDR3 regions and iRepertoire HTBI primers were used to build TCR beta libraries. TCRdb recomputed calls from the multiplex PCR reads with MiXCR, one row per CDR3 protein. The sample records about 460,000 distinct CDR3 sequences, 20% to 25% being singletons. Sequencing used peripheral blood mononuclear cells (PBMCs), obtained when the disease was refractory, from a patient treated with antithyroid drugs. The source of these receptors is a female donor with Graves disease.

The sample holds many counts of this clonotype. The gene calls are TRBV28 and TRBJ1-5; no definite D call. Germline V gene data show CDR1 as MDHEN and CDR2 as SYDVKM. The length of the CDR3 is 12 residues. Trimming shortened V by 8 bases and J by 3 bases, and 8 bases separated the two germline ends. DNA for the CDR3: TGTGCCAGCCTCACCCTCAATCAGCCCCAGCATTTT. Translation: CASLTLNQPQHF.

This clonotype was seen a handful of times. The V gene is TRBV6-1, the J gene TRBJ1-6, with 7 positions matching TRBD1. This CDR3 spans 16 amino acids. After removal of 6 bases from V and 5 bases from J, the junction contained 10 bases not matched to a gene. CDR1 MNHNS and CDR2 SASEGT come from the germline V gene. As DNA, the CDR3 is TGTGCCAGCAGCCAATTAGAGGGGGCTAATAATTCACCCCTCCACTTT. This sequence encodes CASSQLEGANNSPLHF.

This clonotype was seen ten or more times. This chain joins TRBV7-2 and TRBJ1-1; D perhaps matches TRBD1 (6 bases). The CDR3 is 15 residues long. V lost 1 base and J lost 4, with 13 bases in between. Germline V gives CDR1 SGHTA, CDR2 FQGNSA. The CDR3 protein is CASSLGGVGGTEAFF. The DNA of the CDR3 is TGTGCCAGCAGCTTAGGGGGCGTAGGGGGCACTGAAGCTTTCTTT.

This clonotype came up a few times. DNA of the CDR3: TGTGCCAGCAGCTTAGGTCGACAGGGTGAGGAGACCCAGTACTTC. Encoded protein: CASSLGRQGEETQYF. The chain couples TRBV7-9 to TRBJ2-5; 7 bases align to TRBD1. The germline V gene encodes CDR1 SEHNR and CDR2 FQNEAQ (reference sequence). The CDR3 is 15 amino acids. V lost 1 base, J lost 5 bases, and 7 bases stayed unmatched. The full variable domain, rest sourced from reference TRBV7-9 and TRBJ2-5, is DTGVSQNPRHKITKRGQNVTFRCDPISEHNRLYWYRQTLGQGPEFLTYFQNEAQLEKSRLLSDRFSAERPKGSFSTLEIQRTEQGDSAMYLCASSLGRQGEETQYFGPGTRLLVL.

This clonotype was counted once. The CDR3 DNA is TGTGCCAGCAGCCAATTGGGACAGGGGAGACAGCCCCAGCATTTT. Residues: CASSQLGQGRQPQHF. The V gene is TRBV4-2, the J gene TRBJ1-5; TRBD1 matches 10 bases. The germline CDR1 and CDR2 sequences are LGHNA and YNFKEQ. This CDR3 has 15 amino acids. With V trimmed by 2 bases and J by 7 bases, 5 bases remained unmatched.

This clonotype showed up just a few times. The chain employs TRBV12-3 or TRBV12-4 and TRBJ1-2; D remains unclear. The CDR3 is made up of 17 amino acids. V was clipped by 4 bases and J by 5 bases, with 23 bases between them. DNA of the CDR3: TGTGCCAGCAGTTGGCCGCTCGGGCTACTGGCCCTATATGGCTACACCTTC. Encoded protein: CASSWPLGLLALYGYTF.

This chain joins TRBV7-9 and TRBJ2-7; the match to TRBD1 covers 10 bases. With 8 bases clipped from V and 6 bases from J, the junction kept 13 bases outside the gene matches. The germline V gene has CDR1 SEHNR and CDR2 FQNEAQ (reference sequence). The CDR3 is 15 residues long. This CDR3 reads CASEIRDRGTGEQYF. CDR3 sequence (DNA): TGTGCCAGCGAAATCCGGGACAGGGGAACAGGCGAGCAGTACTTC. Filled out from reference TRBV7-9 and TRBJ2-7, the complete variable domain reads DTGVSQNPRHKITKRGQNVTFRCDPISEHNRLYWYRQTLGQGPEFLTYFQNEAQLEKSRLLSDRFSAERPKGSFSTLEIQRTEQGDSAMYLCASEIRDRGTGEQYFGPGTRLTVT.

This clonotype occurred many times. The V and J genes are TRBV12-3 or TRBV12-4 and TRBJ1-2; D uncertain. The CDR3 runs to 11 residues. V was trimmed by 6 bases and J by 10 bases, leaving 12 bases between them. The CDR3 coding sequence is TGTGCCAGCAGGGACGGAGAGGACTACACCTTC. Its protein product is CASRDGEDYTF.

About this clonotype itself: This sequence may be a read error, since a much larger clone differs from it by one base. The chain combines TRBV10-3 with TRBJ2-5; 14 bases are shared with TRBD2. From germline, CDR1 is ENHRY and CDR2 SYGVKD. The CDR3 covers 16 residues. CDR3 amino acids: CAISGTSGRGQGTQYF. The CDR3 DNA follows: TGTGCCATCAGCGGGACTAGCGGGAGAGGTCAAGGGACCCAGTACTTC.

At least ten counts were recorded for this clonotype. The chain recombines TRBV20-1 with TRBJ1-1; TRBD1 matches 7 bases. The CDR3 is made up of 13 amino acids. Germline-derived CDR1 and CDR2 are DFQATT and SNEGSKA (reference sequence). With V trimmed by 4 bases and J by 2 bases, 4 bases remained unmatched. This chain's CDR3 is CSAIRGGNTEAFF. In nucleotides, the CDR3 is TGCAGTGCTATCCGAGGGGGCAACACTGAAGCTTTCTTT.